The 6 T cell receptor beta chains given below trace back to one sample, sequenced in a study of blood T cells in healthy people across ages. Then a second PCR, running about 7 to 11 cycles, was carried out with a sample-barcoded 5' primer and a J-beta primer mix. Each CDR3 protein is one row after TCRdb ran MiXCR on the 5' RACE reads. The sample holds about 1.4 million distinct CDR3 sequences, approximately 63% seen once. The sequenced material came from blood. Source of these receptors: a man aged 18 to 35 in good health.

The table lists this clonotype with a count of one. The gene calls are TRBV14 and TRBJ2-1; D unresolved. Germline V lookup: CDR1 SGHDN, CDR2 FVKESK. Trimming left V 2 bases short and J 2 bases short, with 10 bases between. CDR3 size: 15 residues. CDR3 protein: CASSQTRQAYNEQFF. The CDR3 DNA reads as TGTGCCAGCAGCCAAACCAGGCAGGCCTACAATGAGCAGTTCTTC.

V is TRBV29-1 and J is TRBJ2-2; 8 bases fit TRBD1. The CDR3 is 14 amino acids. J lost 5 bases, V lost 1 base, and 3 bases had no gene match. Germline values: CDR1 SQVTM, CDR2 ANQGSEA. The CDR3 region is CSVEGWTGTGELFF. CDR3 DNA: TGCAGCGTTGAAGGTTGGACAGGGACCGGGGAGCTGTTTTTT.

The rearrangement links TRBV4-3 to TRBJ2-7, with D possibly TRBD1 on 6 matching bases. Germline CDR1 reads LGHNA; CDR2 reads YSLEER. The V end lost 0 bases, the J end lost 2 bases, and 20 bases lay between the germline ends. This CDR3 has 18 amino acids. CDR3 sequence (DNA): TGCGCCAGCAGCCAAGACCTTTCGCTTGACAGGATCGCCTACGAGCAGTACTTC. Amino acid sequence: CASSQDLSLDRIAYEQYF.

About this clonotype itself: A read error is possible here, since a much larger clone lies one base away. Here the CDR3 reads CASSLGEPNYGYTF. CDR3 bases: TGTGCCAGCAGCTTGGGGGAACCTAACTATGGCTACACCTTC. The V and J genes are TRBV5-6 and TRBJ1-2; D unresolved. Trimming removed 0 bases from V and 0 bases from J, with 6 bases in between. This CDR3 is built from 14 residues. The germline gives CDR1 SGHDT, CDR2 YYEEEE.

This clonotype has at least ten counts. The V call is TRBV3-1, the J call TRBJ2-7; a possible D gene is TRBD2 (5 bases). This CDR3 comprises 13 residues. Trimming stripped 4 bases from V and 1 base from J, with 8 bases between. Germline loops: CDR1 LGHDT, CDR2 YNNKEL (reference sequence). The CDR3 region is CASSPRTSYEQYF. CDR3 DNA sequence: TGTGCCAGCAGCCCCCGGACTTCCTACGAGCAGTACTTC.

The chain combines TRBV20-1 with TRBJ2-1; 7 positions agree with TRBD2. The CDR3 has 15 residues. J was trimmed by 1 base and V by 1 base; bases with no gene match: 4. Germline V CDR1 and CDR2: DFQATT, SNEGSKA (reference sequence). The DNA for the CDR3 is TGCAGTGCTAGAGCTCGGGAGGAATCCTACAATGAGCAGTTCTTC. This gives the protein CSARAREESYNEQFF.